This T cell receptor beta chain originates from a study of T-cell memory formation after mild COVID-19. General study results and limits: Pre-infection memory carried some responding clones, suggesting that cross-reactive memory joined.

This clonotype has more than one count but fewer than ten. Its target is not known. It was 5'RACE with constant-segment primers that produced the TCR alpha and TCR beta cDNA libraries, which carried sample barcodes and UMIs. TCRdb reanalysed the 5' RACE reads using MiXCR and keeps one entry per CDR3 protein. The repertoire has approximately 340,000 distinct CDR3 sequences, around a sixth of them found once; the top ten carry about 22%. The CDR3 sequence is 11 residues long. Trimming removed 12 bases at V and 4 bases at J, with 11 bases between. Germline lookup yields CDR1 KGHDR and CDR2 SFDVKD. The TCR sequence derives from a man between 18 and 35 years old who had mild COVID-19 (a few samples of this study predate the infection). Cell type and time point are not known. The source material was PBMCs or a T cell subset sorted from them (not recorded which). The chain is built from TRBV24-1 and TRBJ1-2, with unresolved D. The chain's CDR3 is CAALSLYGYTF. The CDR3 DNA is TGTGCCGCCCTCTCCCTCTATGGCTACACCTTC.